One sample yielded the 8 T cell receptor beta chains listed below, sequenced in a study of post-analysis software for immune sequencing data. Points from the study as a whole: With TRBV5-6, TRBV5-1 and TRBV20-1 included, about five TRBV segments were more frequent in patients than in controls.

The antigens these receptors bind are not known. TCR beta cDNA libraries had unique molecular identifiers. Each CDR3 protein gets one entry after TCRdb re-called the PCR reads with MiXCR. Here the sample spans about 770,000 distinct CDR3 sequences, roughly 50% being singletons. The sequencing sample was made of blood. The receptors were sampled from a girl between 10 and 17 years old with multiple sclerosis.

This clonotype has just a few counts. In nucleotides, the CDR3 is TGTGCCACCAGCAGGAAGGGGGCCGGCACCTACGAGCAGTACTTC. Amino acids: CATSRKGAGTYEQYF. This rearrangement joins TRBV15 to TRBJ2-7, with 7 bases matching TRBD1. J was trimmed by 2 bases and V by 3 bases; bases with no gene match: 7. The CDR3 has 15 residues. The germline CDR1 and CDR2 sequences are LNHNV and YYDKDF (reference sequence).

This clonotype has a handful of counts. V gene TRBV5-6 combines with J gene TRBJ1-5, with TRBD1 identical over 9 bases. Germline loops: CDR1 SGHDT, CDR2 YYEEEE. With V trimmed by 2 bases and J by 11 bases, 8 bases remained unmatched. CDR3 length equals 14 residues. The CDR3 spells CASSLGTGLGAQHF. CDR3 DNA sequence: TGTGCCAGCAGCTTAGGGACAGGGCTGGGAGCCCAGCATTTT.

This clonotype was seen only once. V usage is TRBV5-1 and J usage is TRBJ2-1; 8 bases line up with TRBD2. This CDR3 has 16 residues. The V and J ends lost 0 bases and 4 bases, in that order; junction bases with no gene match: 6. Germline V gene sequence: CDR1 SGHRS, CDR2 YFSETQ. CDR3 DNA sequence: TGCGCCAGCAGCTTGGGAGTAACTAGCGGATACAATGAGCAGTTCTTC. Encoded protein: CASSLGVTSGYNEQFF. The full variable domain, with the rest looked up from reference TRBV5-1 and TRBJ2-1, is KAGVTQTPRYLIKTRGQQVTLSCSPISGHRSVSWYQQTPGQGLQFLFEYFSETQRNKGNFPGRFSGRQFSNSRSEMNVSTLELGDSALYLCASSLGVTSGYNEQFFGPGTRLTVL.

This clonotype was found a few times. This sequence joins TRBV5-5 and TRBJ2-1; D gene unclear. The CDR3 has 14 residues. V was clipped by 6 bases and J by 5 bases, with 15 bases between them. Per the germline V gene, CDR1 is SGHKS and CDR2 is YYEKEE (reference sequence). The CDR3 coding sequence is TGTGCCAGCATCGCCCGGGTAGGGCACAATGAGCAGTTCTTC. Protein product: CASIARVGHNEQFF.

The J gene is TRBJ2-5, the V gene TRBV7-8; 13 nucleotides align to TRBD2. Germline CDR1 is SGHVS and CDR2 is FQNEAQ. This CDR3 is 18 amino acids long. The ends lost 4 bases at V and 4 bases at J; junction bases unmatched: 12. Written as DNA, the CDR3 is TGTGCCAGCAGCTCCGGGACTAGCGGGATGAAATCCCTAGAGACCCAGTACTTC. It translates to CASSSGTSGMKSLETQYF. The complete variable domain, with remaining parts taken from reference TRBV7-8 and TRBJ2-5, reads GAGVSQSPRYKVAKRGQDVALRCDPISGHVSLFWYQQALGQGPEFLTYFQNEAQLDKSGLPSDRFFAERPEGSVSTLKIQRTQQEDSAVYLCASSSGTSGMKSLETQYFGPGTRLLVL.

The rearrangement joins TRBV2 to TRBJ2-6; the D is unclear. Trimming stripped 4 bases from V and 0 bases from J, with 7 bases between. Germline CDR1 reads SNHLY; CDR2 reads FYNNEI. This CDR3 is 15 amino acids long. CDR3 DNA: TGTGCCAGCAGTGGACGGCTCTCTGGGGCCAACGTCCTGACTTTC. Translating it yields CASSGRLSGANVLTF.

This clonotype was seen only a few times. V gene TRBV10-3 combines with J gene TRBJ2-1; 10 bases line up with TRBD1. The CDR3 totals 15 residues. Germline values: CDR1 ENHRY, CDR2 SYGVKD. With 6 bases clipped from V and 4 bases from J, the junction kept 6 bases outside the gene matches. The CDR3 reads CAIRMGQGIYNEQFF. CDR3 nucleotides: TGTGCCATCAGGATGGGACAGGGGATTTACAATGAGCAGTTCTTC.

CDR3: CASSLIDRLGRGIETQYF. Written as DNA, the CDR3 is TGTGCCAGCAGTTTAATCGATCGGTTAGGACGGGGAATCGAGACCCAGTACTTC. The V call is TRBV12-3 or TRBV12-4, the J call TRBJ2-5; D is possibly TRBD2 (5 bases). This CDR3 contains 18 residues. The ends were cut back, 2 bases at V and 5 bases at J, with 24 bases in the middle.